This passage covers 18 T cell receptor beta chains from one sample sequenced in a study of cytomegalovirus exposure and HLA in healthy donors. Primers for the PCR totalled 60 Vbeta and 13 Jbeta. Profiled with immunoSEQ multiplex PCR; TCRdb holds only in-frame clones, not every one. The sample holds about 140,000 clones, approximately 80% seen once. The sample was PBMCs. The source of these receptors is a woman aged 50 to 65 in good health and CMV-seropositive.

The chain recombines TRBV2 with TRBJ2-7, with 10 bases lining up with TRBD1. Germline trimming cut 10 bases from V and 5 bases from J; bases unmatched to any gene: 8. This CDR3 is built from 13 residues. Germline values: CDR1 SNHLY, CDR2 FYNNEI. The CDR3 nucleotides read TGTGCCACCAGCAGGGACAGGGGAAACGAGCAGTACTTC. Residues: CATSRDRGNEQYF.

The chain recombines TRBV5-8 with TRBJ2-1; D may be TRBD1 (7 bases). Trimming took off 2 bases at V and 9 bases at J, with 27 bases between the two ends. Germline assignment: CDR1 SGHTS and CDR2 YDEGEE. The CDR3 spans 18 residues. The DNA for the CDR3 is TGTGCCAGCAGCTTTTACAGGGGAGGTATATGGTTGCGGATTGAGCAGTTCTTC. This gives the protein CASSFYRGGIWLRIEQFF.

V gene TRBV20-1 combines with J gene TRBJ2-5; D remains ambiguous. The CDR3 has 10 residues. The germline CDR1 and CDR2 sequences are DFQATT and SNEGSKA (reference sequence). V was trimmed by 4 bases and J by 5 bases, leaving 5 bases between them. The chain's CDR3 is CSAIIETQYF. The CDR3 DNA reads as TGCAGTGCTATAATCGAGACCCAGTACTTC.

J is TRBJ1-4 and V is TRBV5-1; TRBD1 matches 11 bases. The CDR3 has 15 residues. V lost 4 bases to trimming and J lost 7 bases; unmatched junction nucleotides: 6. Germline V lookup: CDR1 SGHRS, CDR2 YFSETQ. CDR3 nucleotides: TGCGCCAGCAGCGCCGGGACAGGGGGGAGTGAAAAACTGTTTTTT. Protein: CASSAGTGGSEKLFF.

CDR3: CASSLVEETQYF. The CDR3 DNA sequence: TGTGCCAGCAGCTTAGTCGAAGAGACCCAGTACTTC. This chain uses TRBV7-2 with TRBJ2-5; D unresolved. Germline CDR1 is SGHTA and CDR2 is FQGNSA. The germline V and J ends were trimmed by 1 base and 3 bases, with 3 bases remaining between them. The CDR3 has 12 residues. The variable domain in full, with the rest retrieved from reference TRBV7-2 and TRBJ2-5, is GAGVSQSPSNKVTEKGKDVELRCDPISGHTALYWYRQSLGQGLEFLIYFQGNSAPDKSGLPSDRFSAERTGGSVSTLTIQRTQQEDSAVYLCASSLVEETQYFGPGTRLLVL.

J is TRBJ2-5 and V is TRBV10-2; the D is unclear. The CDR3 is made up of 13 amino acids. CDR1 WSHSY and CDR2 SAAADI come from the germline V gene. V lost 6 bases and J lost 2, with 10 bases in between. CDR3 nucleotide sequence: TGCGCCAGCAGCGACTCGTATCAAGAGACCCAGTACTTC. Residues: CASSDSYQETQYF.

V is TRBV19 and J is TRBJ2-1, with 8 bases matching TRBD2. Losses at the gene ends were 7 bases for V and 0 bases for J; bases not matched to a gene: 5. Germline CDR1 reads LNHDA; CDR2 reads SQIVND (reference sequence). The CDR3 runs 15 residues. This CDR3 is CASTHRGGSYNEQFF. Written as DNA, the CDR3 is TGTGCCAGTACTCACCGGGGGGGCTCCTACAATGAGCAGTTCTTC.

The rearrangement joins TRBV5-1 to TRBJ2-7, with 7 positions matching TRBD2. CDR3 length equals 15 residues. Germline V CDR1 and CDR2: SGHRS, YFSETQ. With 4 bases clipped from V and 2 bases from J, the junction kept 9 bases outside the gene matches. The CDR3 DNA reads TGCGCCAGCAGCCCTGGGAGGGGTCAGACCTACGAGCAGTACTTC. Translated: CASSPGRGQTYEQYF.

This clone has only a few counts. The genes are TRBV25-1 and TRBJ1-1; D unclear. With 4 bases removed from V and 2 bases from J, the gap between germline ends came to 17 bases. Germline-derived CDR1 and CDR2 are MGHDK and SYGVNS. The CDR3 runs 16 residues. CDR3 DNA: TGTGCCAGCAGTGGATTTGCCGGGATCCCTAACACTGAAGCTTTCTTT. Amino acid sequence: CASSGFAGIPNTEAFF.

A note on this clone: One end of the junction is discordant with germline, which a read error may explain. The chain carries TRBV7-7 and TRBJ2-5; TRBD2 aligns across 7 bases. Germline values: CDR1 SSHAT, CDR2 FNYEAQ (reference sequence). This CDR3 has 14 residues. CDR3 sequence reads: CASSPPGGQETQYF. The CDR3 bases are TGTGCTAGCAGCCCCCCCGGGGGGCAAGAGACCCAGTACTTC.

This chain connects TRBV4-3 to TRBJ2-3, with TRBD2 identical over 12 bases. The CDR3 has 13 amino acids. The germline gives CDR1 LGHNA, CDR2 YSLEER. With V trimmed by 0 bases and J by 11 bases, 0 bases remained unmatched. For the CDR3, the DNA is TGCGCCAGCAGCCAAGAACTAGCGGGGGGGCAGTATTTT. Translated: CASSQELAGGQYF.

The chain links TRBV9 to TRBJ2-4, with a weak D call TRBD2 (6 bases). This CDR3 comprises 14 residues. The V gene lost 2 bases and the J gene lost 7 bases, with 13 bases spanning the gap. The germline CDR1 and CDR2 sequences are SGDLS and YYNGEE. The CDR3 reads CASSVGAEGNIQYF. Here the CDR3 DNA reads TGTGCCAGCAGCGTTGGAGCGGAGGGGAACATTCAGTACTTC.

The rearrangement joins TRBV6-1 to TRBJ1-1; tentatively, D is TRBD1 (6 bases). The CDR3 is 13 residues long. Trimming took off 5 bases at V and 1 base at J, with 8 bases between the two ends. Germline V gene data show CDR1 as MNHNS and CDR2 as SASEGT. CDR3 nucleotide sequence: TGTGCCAGCAGTAGGACAGAGAACACTGAAGCTTTCTTT. It translates to CASSRTENTEAFF.

The chain has TRBV6-1 and TRBJ1-2, with 7 bases aligning to TRBD1. The V and J ends lost 3 bases and 7 bases, in that order; junction bases with no gene match: 5. The CDR3 has 13 amino acids. Germline V gene sequence: CDR1 MNHNS, CDR2 SASEGT. CDR3 in DNA: TGTGCCAGCAGTGACCGGGACAGATCTGGCTACACCTTC. Protein: CASSDRDRSGYTF.

This chain connects TRBV4-2 to TRBJ1-4, with D perhaps TRBD1 (5 bases). The CDR3 loop spans 12 amino acids. Trimming cost V 6 bases and J 7 bases, with 9 bases left between them. Germline values: CDR1 LGHNA, CDR2 YNFKEQ. CDR3 sequence reads: CASRRRGEKLFF. CDR3 DNA: TGTGCCAGCAGACGGAGGGGTGAAAAACTGTTTTTT.

CDR3 protein: CASSPWEVGNIQYF. The CDR3 DNA reads as TGTGCCAGCAGCCCCTGGGAGGTTGGGAACATTCAGTACTTC. This chain links TRBV11-2 with TRBJ2-4; tentative D call: TRBD2 (6 bases). This CDR3 contains 14 residues. V lost 5 bases and J 7 bases, leaving 15 bases between the germline ends. The germline CDR1 and CDR2 sequences are SGHAT and FQNNGV.

As concerns this clone: At one end, the junction sequence differs from germline, possibly due to a read error. The chain couples TRBV7-7 to TRBJ2-2; the match to TRBD1 covers 8 bases. The CDR3 is 16 residues long. In germline, CDR1 is SSHAT, CDR2 FNYEAQ (reference sequence). CDR3 sequence reads: CASSPGQGGSTGELFF. CDR3 nucleotides: TGTGCTAGCAGCCCCGGACAGGGAGGCAGCACCGGGGAGCTGTTTTTT.

The V call is TRBV5-1, the J call TRBJ2-1; 7 positions agree with TRBD2. From germline, CDR1 is SGHRS and CDR2 YFSETQ. The CDR3 covers 17 residues. J gave up 2 bases and V 3 bases, and 11 bases lay outside the gene matches. CDR3 DNA: TGCGCCAGCAGCTGGAACCCCACGAGCGGGGCCTACAATGAGCAGTTCTTC. Translation gives CASSWNPTSGAYNEQFF.